The clone carrying this TCR beta chain is categorized as medium-sized (0.01 to 0.1%). Its antigen remains unknown. This record belongs to a study of OX40 agonist ivuxolimab in advanced cancers. The CDR3 covers 14 residues. Germline lookup yields CDR1 MDHEN and CDR2 SYDVKM. V lost 1 base to trimming and J lost 6 bases, with 10 bases between them. Method: immunoSEQ multiplex PCR; TCRdb's copy keeps in-frame clones and lacks some. The sample contains 15,000 to 20,000 clones, around 70% of which appear only once. Study-wide results and limits: Antigen specificity was not determined for the expanded peripheral T cells. Relative to CD4+, CD8+ T cells held more expanded clones on average.

The sample consisted of CD4+ or CD8+ T cells sorted from blood, taken in a trial of the OX40 agonist ivuxolimab. This receptor was taken from an adult with an advanced solid tumor such as melanoma, head and neck, liver or kidney cancer. The chain couples TRBV28 to TRBJ1-5, with D perhaps matching TRBD1 (5 bases). CDR3: CASSLSLGVQPQHF. In DNA, the CDR3 is TGTGCCAGCAGTTTATCTTTGGGGGTTCAGCCCCAGCATTTT.